This passage covers 27 T cell receptor beta chains from one sample sequenced in a study of blood T cell repertoires in COVID-19. Libraries were prepared by immunoSEQ multiplex PCR; TCRdb keeps only in-frame clonotypes and omits some of them. The table shows some 160,000 clones, with around 84% occurring only once. Sequences were obtained from peripheral blood. The receptor source for this set is a woman aged 45 to 65 with acute or convalescent COVID-19.

This clone was seen repeatedly, ten times or more. The sample contains more than one DNA sequence encoding this CDR3. This chain's CDR3 is CASSPGTANQPQHF. The CDR3 DNA follows: TGTGCCAGCAGTCCTGGGACAGCCAATCAGCCCCAGCATTTT. The V call is TRBV11-2, the J call TRBJ1-5; TRBD1 matches at 7 bases. The CDR3 totals 14 residues. Per the germline V gene, CDR1 is SGHAT and CDR2 is FQNNGV. V lost 6 bases and J lost 3; bases outside the gene matches: 5.

The chain recombines TRBV6-2 or TRBV6-3 with TRBJ1-6; TRBD1 is a possible D gene (6 bases). Trimming took 3 bases from V and 0 from J, leaving 18 bases between them. Germline CDR1 is MNHEY and CDR2 is SVGEGT. CDR3 size: 19 residues. This chain's CDR3 is CASSYSVRDMSSYNSPLHF. For the CDR3, the DNA is TGTGCCAGCAGTTATTCGGTCAGGGACATGAGCTCCTATAATTCACCCCTCCACTTT.

V gene TRBV3-1 (or the pseudogene TRBV3-2) combines with J gene TRBJ1-2; D is ambiguous. This CDR3 has 12 residues. Germline CDR1 and CDR2: LGHDT and YNNKEL (reference sequence). Trimming left V 6 bases short and J 13 bases short, with 18 bases between. CDR3 region: CASSKRTALLTF. CDR3 DNA sequence: TGTGCCAGCAGTAAGCGGACGGCCCTTCTCACCTTC.

The chain employs TRBV19 and TRBJ1-4; TRBD1 is a possible D gene (6 bases). The CDR3 runs 12 residues. Trimming removed 3 bases at V and 16 bases at J, with 15 bases between. Germline V gene sequence: CDR1 LNHDA, CDR2 SQIVND (reference sequence). In DNA, the CDR3 is TGTGCCAGTAGTATTCGGGCAGGGGAGCCGTTTTTT. This sequence encodes CASSIRAGEPFF.

CDR3 coding DNA: TGTGCCAGCAAGCCGGGGGGGGCAGTTGAAAAACTGTTTTTT. Protein: CASKPGGAVEKLFF. The chain recombines TRBV28 with TRBJ1-4; possible D gene TRBD1, 6 bases. The ends were cut back, 7 bases at V and 7 bases at J, with 16 bases in the middle. CDR3 length: 14 amino acids. CDR1 and CDR2 (germline): MDHEN, SYDVKM.

The rearrangement links TRBV5-1 to TRBJ1-2; D ambiguous. The length of the CDR3 is 14 residues. The V gene's germline CDR1 is SGHRS and CDR2 YFSETQ. V dropped 4 bases and J dropped 3 bases, with 13 bases sitting between them. CDR3 DNA: TGCGCCAGCAGCAGCACCGGGTTAGACTATGGCTACACCTTC. Amino acid sequence: CASSSTGLDYGYTF.

This clone has more than one count but fewer than ten. V usage is TRBV28 and J usage is TRBJ1-2; D may be TRBD1 (6 bases). Looked up from germline, CDR1 is MDHEN and CDR2 is SYDVKM. Deletions cut 4 bases from V and 6 bases from J, with 18 bases between. This CDR3 is 15 amino acids long. CDR3 sequence: CASSSVGARSNGYTF. The CDR3 DNA follows: TGTGCCAGCAGTTCGGTGGGGGCCAGGTCCAATGGCTACACCTTC.

J is TRBJ2-7 and V is TRBV6-6, with 11 positions matching TRBD1. CDR3 length equals 15 residues. The germline CDR1 and CDR2 sequences are MNHNY and SVGAGI (reference sequence). Germline trimming cut 0 bases from V and 6 bases from J; bases unmatched to any gene: 4. CDR3 nucleotide sequence: TGTGCCAGCAGTTACTCCGGACAGGGGGCTAGCGAGCAGTACTTC. It yields the protein CASSYSGQGASEQYF.

The V gene is TRBV4-3, the J gene TRBJ2-3; D call uncertain. CDR3 length: 13 amino acids. CDR1 is LGHNA and CDR2 is YSLEER in the germline V gene. The V end was cut by 0 bases, the J end by 10 bases, with 11 bases between. The CDR3 DNA reads as TGCGCCAGCAGCCAAGATGCGGTAGCCGCGCAGTATTTT. It encodes CASSQDAVAAQYF.

The CDR3 nucleotides are TGTGCCACCAGTGTAGGAGGGAGCTCCTACAATGAGCAGTTCTTC. Residues: CATSVGGSSYNEQFF. The chain uses TRBV24-1 and TRBJ2-1; D possibly corresponds to TRBD2 (6 bases). V lost 5 bases to trimming and J lost 0 bases, with 10 bases between them. This CDR3 contains 15 residues. Germline CDR1 is KGHDR and CDR2 is SFDVKD.

The chain has TRBV6-5 and TRBJ2-1, with TRBD2 matching over 13 bases. The junction had 6 bases not matched to a gene; V was cut back by 6 bases and J by 10 bases. CDR1 is MNHEY, CDR2 SVGAGI, per germline. This CDR3 is 14 amino acids long. CDR3 in amino acids: CASSVLAGGLEQFF. The CDR3 nucleotides are TGTGCCAGCAGCGTACTAGCGGGGGGGCTGGAGCAGTTCTTC.

V and J are TRBV2 and TRBJ1-1; D is perhaps TRBD1 (5 bases). Trimming cost V 4 bases and J 7 bases, with 13 bases left between them. This CDR3 spans 13 amino acids. Germline V gene sequence: CDR1 SNHLY, CDR2 FYNNEI. CDR3 bases: TGTGCCAGCAGTGTGGGGGGTGTCTTTGAAGCTTTCTTT. Amino acid sequence: CASSVGGVFEAFF. The full variable domain, completed using reference TRBV2 and TRBJ1-1, is EPEVTQTPSHQVTQMGQEVILRCVPISNHLYFYWYRQILGQKVEFLVSFYNNEISEKSEIFDDQFSVERPDGSNFTLKIRSTKLEDSAMYFCASSVGGVFEAFFGQGTRLTVV.

This chain joins TRBV6-5 and TRBJ1-1; D is perhaps TRBD1 (6 bases). V lost 8 bases and J 1 base, leaving 11 bases between the germline ends. Germline V gene data show CDR1 as MNHEY and CDR2 as SVGAGI. This CDR3 has 13 residues. This CDR3 is CASGNRANTEAFF. The CDR3 DNA reads TGTGCCAGCGGTAACAGGGCGAACACTGAAGCTTTCTTT.

In nucleotides, the CDR3 is TGTGCCAGCAGCCAAGAGTGGGTTAGCAAGAACACCGGGGAGCTGTTTTTT. Protein: CASSQEWVSKNTGELFF. The chain joins TRBV3-1 (or the pseudogene TRBV3-2) to TRBJ2-2; no definite D call. This CDR3 comprises 17 residues. Trimming took off 0 bases at V and 1 base at J, with 12 bases between the two ends. The germline V gene encodes CDR1 LGHDT and CDR2 YNNKEL (reference sequence).

The CDR3 is CASSPNEGNTGELFF. The CDR3 DNA reads as TGTGCCAGCTCACCCAACGAGGGGAACACCGGGGAGCTGTTTTTT. The chain employs TRBV18 and TRBJ2-2, with D tentatively TRBD2 (5 bases). CDR1 and CDR2 (germline): KGHSH, LQKENI. The ends were cut back, 3 bases at V and 1 base at J, with 9 bases in the middle. CDR3 size: 15 residues.

This clone has at least ten counts. The chain uses TRBV9 and TRBJ2-2, with 10 bases that match TRBD1. The CDR3 is made up of 19 amino acids. With V trimmed by 3 bases and J by 5 bases, 16 bases remained unmatched. The germline V gene has CDR1 SGDLS and CDR2 YYNGEE. CDR3 sequence: CASSAHNVPGQGSTGELFF. The CDR3 region has the DNA TGTGCCAGCAGCGCCCACAATGTCCCGGGACAGGGGTCTACCGGGGAGCTGTTTTTT.

The chain has TRBV2 and TRBJ1-4, with 7 bases identical to TRBD1. Germline V gene sequence: CDR1 SNHLY, CDR2 FYNNEI. Trimming cost V 1 base and J 0 bases; bases outside gene matches: 8. This CDR3 has 18 residues. This CDR3 reads CASSEVNRGFATNEKLFF. The DNA for the CDR3 is TGTGCCAGCAGTGAAGTTAACAGGGGATTTGCAACTAATGAAAAACTGTTTTTT.

The chain is built from TRBV6-1 and TRBJ2-7; 8 nucleotides align to TRBD2. The J segment lost 2 bases and the V segment lost 5 bases, leaving 2 bases of the junction unmatched. The germline gives CDR1 MNHNS, CDR2 SASEGT. The length of the CDR3 is 13 residues. The CDR3 loop is CASSSREAYEQYF. The CDR3 DNA is TGTGCCAGCAGTTCGCGGGAGGCCTACGAGCAGTACTTC.

The chain recombines TRBV5-6 with TRBJ2-5, with 8 bases matching TRBD1. Trimming cost V 0 bases and J 3 bases; bases outside gene matches: 1. The CDR3 has 14 residues. Germline CDR1 and CDR2: SGHDT and YYEEEE. CDR3 coding DNA: TGTGCCAGCAGCTTGGTGACAGGGGAAGAGACCCAGTACTTC. Translation: CASSLVTGEETQYF.

The genes are TRBV2 and TRBJ2-1; 9 nucleotides align to TRBD1. The CDR3 totals 14 residues. J gave up 6 bases and V 5 bases, and 5 bases lay outside the gene matches. Germline lookup yields CDR1 SNHLY and CDR2 FYNNEI. CDR3 sequence reads: CASSRTGVGNEQFF. The CDR3 DNA is TGTGCCAGCAGTCGGACAGGGGTGGGCAATGAGCAGTTCTTC.

The chain couples TRBV5-1 to TRBJ1-2, with D tentatively TRBD1 (6 bases). CDR1 and CDR2 (germline): SGHRS, YFSETQ. V was pared by 4 bases and J by 4 bases, with 29 bases between. CDR3 size: 19 residues. The DNA for the CDR3 is TGCGCCAGCAGCATCCCTATAAGCCCGCTCGGACAGTCGTTCTATGGCTACACCTTC. It specifies CASSIPISPLGQSFYGYTF.

The chain couples TRBV6-4 to TRBJ1-2; D is unresolved. This CDR3 comprises 14 residues. Trimming removed 7 bases at V and 8 bases at J, with 20 bases between. CDR1 and CDR2 (germline): MRHNA, SNTAGT. In DNA form, the CDR3 reads TGTGCCAGCACCCCTGGGAGGGAGAGTGGCGGCTACACCTTC. Encoded protein: CASTPGRESGGYTF.

V gene TRBV5-1 combines with J gene TRBJ1-1; no clear D gene. Trimming removed 1 base from V and 0 bases from J, with 7 bases in between. CDR1 and CDR2 (germline): SGHRS, YFSETQ. This CDR3 region has 14 residues. The DNA of the CDR3 is TGCGCCAGCAGCTTGTCGGGGTTGAACACTGAAGCTTTCTTT. It yields the protein CASSLSGLNTEAFF.

The CDR3 DNA is TGTGCTAGTGGTTTGGCATCATTCGGTGGGGCCAATGAGCAGTTCTTC. Amino acids: CASGLASFGGANEQFF. The chain has TRBV12-5 and TRBJ2-1; maybe TRBD1 (5 bases). CDR3 length: 16 amino acids. Per germline, CDR1 LGHNT and CDR2 FRNRAP. Trimming stripped 1 base from V and 6 bases from J, with 16 bases between.

The chain has TRBV12-3 or TRBV12-4 and TRBJ2-7, with D uncertain. This CDR3 contains 12 residues. V was cut by 7 bases and J by 0 bases, with 7 bases left in between. This chain's CDR3 is CASTYSSYEQYF. In DNA, the CDR3 is TGTGCCAGCACATACAGCTCCTACGAGCAGTACTTC.

The chain recombines TRBV6-6 with TRBJ2-3; D not resolved. The CDR3 runs to 15 residues. Trimming stripped 10 bases from V and 2 bases from J, with 19 bases between. Germline V gene lookup returns CDR1 MNHNY and CDR2 SVGAGI (reference sequence). CDR3 coding DNA: TGTGCCATTCATCCCCATGCTAGTAACACAGATACGCAGTATTTT. It specifies CAIHPHASNTDTQYF.

CDR3 region: CASWAGWMNTEAFF. The CDR3 DNA follows: TGTGCCAGCTGGGCAGGGTGGATGAACACTGAAGCTTTCTTT. The genes are TRBV6-5 and TRBJ1-1; maybe TRBD1 (5 bases). The CDR3 covers 14 residues. In germline, CDR1 is MNHEY, CDR2 SVGAGI. Trimming left V 8 bases short and J 0 bases short, with 13 bases between.